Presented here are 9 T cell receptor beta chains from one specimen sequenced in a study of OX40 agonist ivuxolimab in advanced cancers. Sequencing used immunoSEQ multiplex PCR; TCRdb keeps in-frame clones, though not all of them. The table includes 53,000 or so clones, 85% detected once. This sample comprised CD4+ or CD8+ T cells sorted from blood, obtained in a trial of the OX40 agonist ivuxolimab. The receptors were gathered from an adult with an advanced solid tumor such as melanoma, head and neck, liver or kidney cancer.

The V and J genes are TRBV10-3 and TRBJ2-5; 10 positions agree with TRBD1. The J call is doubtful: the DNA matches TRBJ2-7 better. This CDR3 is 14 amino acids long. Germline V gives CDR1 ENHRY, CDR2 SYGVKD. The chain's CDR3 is CATESGTGVDEQYF. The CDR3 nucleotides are TGTGCCACGGAATCCGGGACAGGGGTCGACGAGCAGTACTTC.

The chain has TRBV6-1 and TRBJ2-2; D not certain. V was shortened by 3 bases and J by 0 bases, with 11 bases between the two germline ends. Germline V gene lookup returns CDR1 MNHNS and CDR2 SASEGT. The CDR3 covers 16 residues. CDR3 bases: TGTGCCAGCAGTGAGGGGTTCTGGACGAACACCGGGGAGCTGTTTTTT. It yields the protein CASSEGFWTNTGELFF.

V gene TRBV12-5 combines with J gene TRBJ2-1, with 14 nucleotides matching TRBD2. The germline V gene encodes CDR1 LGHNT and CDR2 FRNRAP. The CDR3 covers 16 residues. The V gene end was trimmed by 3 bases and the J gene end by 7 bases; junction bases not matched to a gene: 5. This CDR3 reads CASGLEGLAGVNEQFF. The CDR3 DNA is TGTGCTAGTGGTTTAGAGGGACTAGCGGGAGTAAATGAGCAGTTCTTC.

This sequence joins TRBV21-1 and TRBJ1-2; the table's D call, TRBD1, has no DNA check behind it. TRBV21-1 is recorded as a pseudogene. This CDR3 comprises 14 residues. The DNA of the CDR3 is TGTGCCAGCAGCAAAGTTTCCAATGTGTATGGCTACACCTTC. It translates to CASSKVSNVYGYTF.

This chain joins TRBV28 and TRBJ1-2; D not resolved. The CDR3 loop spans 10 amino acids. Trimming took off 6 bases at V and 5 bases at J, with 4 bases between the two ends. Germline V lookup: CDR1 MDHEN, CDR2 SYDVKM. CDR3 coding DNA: TGTGCCAGCAGCAGATATGGCTACACCTTC. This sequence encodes CASSRYGYTF.

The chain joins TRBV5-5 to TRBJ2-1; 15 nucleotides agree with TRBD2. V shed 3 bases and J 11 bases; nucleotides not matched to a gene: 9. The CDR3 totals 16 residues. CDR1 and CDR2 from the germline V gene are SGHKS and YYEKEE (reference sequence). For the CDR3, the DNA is TGTGCCAGCAGCTCGCCCGGGACTAGCGGGGGGCGGAAGCAGTTCTTC. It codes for CASSSPGTSGGRKQFF.

CDR3 sequence: CASSLVRGGGYTF. For the CDR3, the DNA is TGTGCCAGCAGCTTAGTTAGGGGAGGCGGCTACACCTTC. J is TRBJ1-2 and V is TRBV7-6; the D gene is possibly TRBD1 (5 bases). The CDR3 has 13 amino acids. V dropped 1 base and J dropped 8 bases, with 11 bases sitting between them. The V gene's germline CDR1 is SGHVS and CDR2 FNYEAQ.

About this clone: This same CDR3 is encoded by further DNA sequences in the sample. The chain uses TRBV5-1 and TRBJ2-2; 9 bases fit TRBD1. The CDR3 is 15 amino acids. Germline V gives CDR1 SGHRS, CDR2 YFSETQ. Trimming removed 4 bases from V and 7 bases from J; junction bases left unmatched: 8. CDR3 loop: CASSGGQGFIGELFF. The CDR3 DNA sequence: TGCGCCAGCAGCGGGGGACAGGGATTTATCGGGGAGCTGTTTTTT.

CDR3 bases: TGCGCCAGCAGCCTCAGGGGGAACTATGGCTACACCTTC. Protein sequence: CASSLRGNYGYTF. V is TRBV4-1 and J is TRBJ1-2; 7 nucleotides line up with TRBD1. The CDR3 totals 13 residues. V shed 4 bases and J 2 bases; nucleotides not matched to a gene: 1. Germline lookup yields CDR1 MGHRA and CDR2 YSYEKL.